The sequence of this TCR beta chain was determined in a study of cytomegalovirus exposure and HLA in healthy donors. The PCR employed 60 Vbeta primers together with 13 Jbeta primers. Here immunoSEQ multiplex PCR was the method, and the copy in TCRdb shows in-frame clones only, minus some. The table has 160,000 or so clones, 70% to 80% seen once. Study conclusions and caveats: Researchers reported in a later analysis that a missense DCLRE1C variant was tied to TCR beta V- and J-gene trimming. Highly shared variants forming one cluster were likely a sequencing artifact. It was reportedly the case that the classifier diagnosed cytomegalovirus status with high specificity and sensitivity.

The germline V gene encodes CDR1 WNHNN and CDR2 SYGVQD (reference sequence). This CDR3 contains 15 residues. Comments on this clone: Its antigen is undetermined. Its ends do not fully match the called genes, so a read error is possible.

Material: PBMCs. V gene TRBV10-1 combines with J gene TRBJ2-7; D may be TRBD1 (6 bases). The TCR originated in a woman between 40 and 55 years old in good health and CMV-seronegative. The CDR3 spells CAYPRRTVRSYELYF. The CDR3 bases are TGCGCCTACCCCCGCAGGACAGTTCGCTCCTACGAGCTGTACTTC.